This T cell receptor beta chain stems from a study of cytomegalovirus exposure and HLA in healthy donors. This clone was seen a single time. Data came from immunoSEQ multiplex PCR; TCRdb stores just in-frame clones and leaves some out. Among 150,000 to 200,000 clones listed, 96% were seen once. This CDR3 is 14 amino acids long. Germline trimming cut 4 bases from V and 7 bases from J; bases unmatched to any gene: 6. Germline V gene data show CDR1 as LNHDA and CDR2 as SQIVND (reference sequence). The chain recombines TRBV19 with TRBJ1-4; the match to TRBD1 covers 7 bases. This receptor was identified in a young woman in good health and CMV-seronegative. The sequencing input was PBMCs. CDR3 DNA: TGTGCCAGTAGTAGACAGGGAGTTGGTGAAAAACTGTTTTTT. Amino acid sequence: CASSRQGVGEKLFF.